This T cell receptor (beta chain) was recorded in a study of graft-versus-host responses after intestinal transplantation. About the research overall: Multivisceral, liver-intestinal, or isolated intestinal transplants were given to recipients. For about three years after anti-thymocyte globulin induction, all recipients took tacrolimus and steroids. Broader study findings: Allografts of patients with graft-donor T cell macrochimerism showed high graft-versus-host to host-versus-graft clone ratios. Peak GvH clone levels in circulation were associated with early post-transplant HvG declines.

Details on this clone: Its antigen remains unidentified.

CDR1 SQVTM and CDR2 ANQGSEA come from the germline V gene. The CDR3 covers 14 residues. V lost 4 bases, J lost 7 bases, and 6 bases stayed unmatched. Sequencing was performed with immunoSEQ multiplex PCR; in TCRdb, only in-frame clones are kept and a portion is missing. The table lists 35,000 to 45,000 clones, approximately 94% of them singletons. The chain couples TRBV29-1 to TRBJ2-2; 10 bases match TRBD2. The receptor comes from a human donor who was the organ donor for an intestinal transplant. The sequencing here drew on unstimulated CD4+ T cells sorted from spleen or lymph node cells, taken before transplant. In DNA form, the CDR3 reads TGCAGCGTTGGAGCGGGAGGGGCTGGCGGGGAGCTGTTTTTT. Protein product: CSVGAGGAGGELFF.